This T cell receptor (beta chain) was recorded in a study of identical twins. Findings of the study overall: The degree of excess twin sharing was weaker in beta out-of-frame sequences.

This clonotype was observed a few times. Its antigen is unidentified. Unique molecular identifiers were present on the cDNA, which also gained a universal primer site by template switching. Each CDR3 protein gets one entry after TCRdb re-called the 5' RACE reads with MiXCR. This table has hundreds of thousands of distinct CDR3 sequences, about 20% appearing once. Deletions cut 1 base from V and 8 bases from J, with 14 bases between. The CDR3 consists of 14 residues. Another study also made use of these data, one on T cells expressing NK-cell markers. As that study records: Out of eight donors sequenced, seven tested HCMV-seropositive and the remaining one seronegative. The use of an anti-gamma-delta TCR antibody, which was added in several experiments, restricted sorting to T cells expressing alpha-beta TCR.

The chain uses TRBV12-3 or TRBV12-4 and TRBJ1-2; D is ambiguous. The source of this sequence is a young woman in good health. The sample taken for sequencing was PBMCs. The CDR3 here is CASSLGQAAGGYTF. The CDR3 DNA is TGTGCCAGCAGTTTAGGCCAGGCCGCGGGCGGCTACACCTTC.